The source of this T cell receptor (beta chain) is a study of early T cells in non-severe SARS-CoV-2 infection (dated by TCRdb to the early 2020s). As for the study more broadly: Because TCR sequencing relied on bulk RNA taken from unsorted whole blood, pairing of alpha and beta chains was not possible.

Deletion took 0 bases off V and 3 bases off J, with a span of 14 bases between the germline ends. The germline V gene (reference sequence) supplies CDR1 WNHNN and CDR2 SYGVQD. The cysteine opens and the phenylalanine closes a CDR3 of 16 amino acids. The CDR3 DNA has 48 bases and is translated from base 1. On this clonotype itself: The antigen it recognizes is unknown. Nothing much larger sits one base from this clone, and base qualities are not available.

What the work shows at the level of the full study, not this receptor alone: Matching against VDJdb was skewed toward anti-spike CD8 responses, likely underestimated virus-specific expansions, and missed private and CD4 specificities.

Library generation was performed with 5' RACE. Sequencer: NextSeq 500. In the TCR library protocol, unique molecular identifiers were attached to individual cDNA molecules to correct for PCR bias and sequencing error. TCR alpha and beta chains were both sequenced, and the abundances of alpha and beta sequences in each sample were closely correlated with each other. As for the authors' bioinformatics: Decombinator V4 was used to annotate TCR sequences for V gene, J gene and CDR3. Expanded TCRs were defined as changing significantly between any two time points under a Poisson model with p below 0.0001. TCR abundances were normalised to the total number of TCRs sequenced per sample and were expressed as counts per million. MAIT TCRs were defined by TRAV1-2 paired with TRAJ12, TRAJ20 or TRAJ33, and iNKT TCRs by TRAV10 paired with TRAJ18. VDJdb, accessed 1 November 2021, was searched for CMV, EBV and SARS-CoV-2 annotated TCRs, excluding TCRs annotated for multiple antigens. The raw public reads went through TCRdb reprocessing: fastp at Q25, MiXCR clone calling, in-frame beta chains kept. Every CDR3 protein is listed once, alongside the most common genes and DNA of its rows. These V and J calls are TCRdb output, not the study's own analysis. A total of 55,000 to 65,000 distinct CDR3 sequences appear in this sample, about 16% of them only once. The top ten hold over 4% of the sample.

Set within a cohort of healthcare workers in London, UK, this nested case-control study involved weekly PCR testing of nasopharyngeal swabs along with blood sampling. Between 23 and 31 March 2020, the week of the UK lockdown, healthcare workers were enrolled and then followed up weekly for as long as 16 weeks. This sequence was found in an adult who was a healthcare worker with PCR-confirmed SARS-CoV-2 infection or an uninfected control (not recorded which). The V and J segments used are TRBV10-1 and TRBJ2-5; the D gene is possibly TRBD1, with 6 bases matching. The specimen was whole blood, collected at baseline. The CDR3 reads as follows: CASSESLDRLKETQYF. The DNA sequence follows: TGCGCCAGCAGTGAGTCCCTCGACAGGCTTAAAGAGACCCAGTACTTC.